This TCR beta chain was recovered during a study of identical twins' blood T cells. Study-wide context: Approximately 50 million reads came from 12 libraries, six alpha, six beta. General study results and limits: Twins shared more top CDR3 clonotypes than unrelated donors did. Shared environment remains a possible cause of twin similarity.

Remarks on this clonotype: What it binds is not known. A much larger clonotype is one base distant, so this may be a read error.

The CDR3 length is 15 residues. V lost 0 bases and J 4 bases, leaving 15 bases between the germline ends. Germline assignment: CDR1 SQVTM and CDR2 ANQGSEA. Using its own MiXCR run on the 5' RACE reads, TCRdb lists one record per CDR3 protein. Of about 370,000 distinct CDR3 sequences listed, under 30% are singletons. Sequences were obtained from PBMCs. The rearrangement uses TRBV29-1 and TRBJ1-2; D gene unclear. This sequence originates from a woman aged 18-49 years in good health. The CDR3 bases are TGCAGCGTTGAAGAGTCCCGGTTCCGGACCTATGGCTACACCTTC. It translates to CSVEESRFRTYGYTF.